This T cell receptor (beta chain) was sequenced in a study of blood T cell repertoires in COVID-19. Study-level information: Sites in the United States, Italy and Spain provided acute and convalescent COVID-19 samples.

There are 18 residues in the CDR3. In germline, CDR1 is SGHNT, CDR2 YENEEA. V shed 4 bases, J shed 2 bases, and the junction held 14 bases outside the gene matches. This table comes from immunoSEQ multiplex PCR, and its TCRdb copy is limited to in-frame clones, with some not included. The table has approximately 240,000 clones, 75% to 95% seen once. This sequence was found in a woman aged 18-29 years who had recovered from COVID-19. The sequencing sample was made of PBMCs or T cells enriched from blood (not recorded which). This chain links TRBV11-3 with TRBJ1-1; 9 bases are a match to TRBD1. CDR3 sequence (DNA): TGTGCCAGCAGCTCAATCTACGTCGGGACAGGGATCAACACTGAAGCTTTCTTT. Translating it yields CASSSIYVGTGINTEAFF.